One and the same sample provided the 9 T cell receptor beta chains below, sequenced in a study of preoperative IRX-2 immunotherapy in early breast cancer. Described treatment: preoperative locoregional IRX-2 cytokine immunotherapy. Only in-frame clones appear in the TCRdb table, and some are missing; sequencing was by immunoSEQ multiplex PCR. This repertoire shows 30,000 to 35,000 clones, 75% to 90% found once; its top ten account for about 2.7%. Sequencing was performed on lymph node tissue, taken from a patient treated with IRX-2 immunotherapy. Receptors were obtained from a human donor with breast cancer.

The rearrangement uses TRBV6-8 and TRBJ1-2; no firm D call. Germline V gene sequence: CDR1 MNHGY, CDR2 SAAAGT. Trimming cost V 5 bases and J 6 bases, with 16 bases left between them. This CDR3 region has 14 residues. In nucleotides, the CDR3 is TGTGCCAGCAGTCGCCTAGCGGGATTCAATGGCTACACCTTC. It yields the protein CASSRLAGFNGYTF.

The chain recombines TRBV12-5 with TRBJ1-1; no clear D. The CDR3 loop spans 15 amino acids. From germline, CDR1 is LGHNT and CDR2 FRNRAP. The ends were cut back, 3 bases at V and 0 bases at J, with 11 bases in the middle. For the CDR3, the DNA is TGTGCTAGTGGTTTCGGGCTTCCTATGAACACTGAAGCTTTCTTT. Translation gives CASGFGLPMNTEAFF.

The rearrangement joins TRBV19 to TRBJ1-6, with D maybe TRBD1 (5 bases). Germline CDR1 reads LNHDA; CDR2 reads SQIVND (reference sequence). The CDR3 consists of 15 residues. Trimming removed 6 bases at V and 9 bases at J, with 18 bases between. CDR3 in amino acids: CASRWGLRAFSPLHF. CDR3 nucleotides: TGTGCCAGTAGATGGGGCCTCAGGGCGTTTTCACCCCTCCACTTT.

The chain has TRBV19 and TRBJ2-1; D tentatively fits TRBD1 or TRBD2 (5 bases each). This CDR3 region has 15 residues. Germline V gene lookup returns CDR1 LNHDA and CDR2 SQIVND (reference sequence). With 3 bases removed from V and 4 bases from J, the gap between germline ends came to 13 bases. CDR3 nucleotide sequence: TGTGCCAGTAGTATGATAGGGGACCGATACAATGAGCAGTTCTTC. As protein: CASSMIGDRYNEQFF.

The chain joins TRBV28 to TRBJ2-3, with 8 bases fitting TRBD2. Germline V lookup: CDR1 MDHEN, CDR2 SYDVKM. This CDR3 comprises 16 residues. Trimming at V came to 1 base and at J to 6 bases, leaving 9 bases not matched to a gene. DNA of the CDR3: TGTGCCAGCAGTTTATCCGGTCCCGGCGGGGGGGATACGCAGTATTTT. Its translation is CASSLSGPGGGDTQYF.

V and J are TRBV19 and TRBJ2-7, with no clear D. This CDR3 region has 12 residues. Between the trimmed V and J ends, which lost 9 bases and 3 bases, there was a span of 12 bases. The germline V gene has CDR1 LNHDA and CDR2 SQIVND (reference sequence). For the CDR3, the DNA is TGTGCCAGAGGTTTCGACATCTACGAGCAGTACTTC. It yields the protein CARGFDIYEQYF.

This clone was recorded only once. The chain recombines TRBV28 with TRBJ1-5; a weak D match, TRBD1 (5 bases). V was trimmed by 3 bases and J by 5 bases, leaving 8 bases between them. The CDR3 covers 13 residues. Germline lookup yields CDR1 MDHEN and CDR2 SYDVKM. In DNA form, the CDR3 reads TGTGCCAGCAGTTTTCCGGGGGATCAGCCCCAGCATTTT. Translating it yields CASSFPGDQPQHF.

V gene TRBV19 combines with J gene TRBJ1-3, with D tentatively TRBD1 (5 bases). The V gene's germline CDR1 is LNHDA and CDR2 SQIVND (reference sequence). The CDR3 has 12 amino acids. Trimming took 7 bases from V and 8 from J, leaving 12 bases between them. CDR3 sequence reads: CASNQGSDTIYF. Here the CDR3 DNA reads TGTGCCAGTAATCAGGGTTCTGACACCATATATTTT.

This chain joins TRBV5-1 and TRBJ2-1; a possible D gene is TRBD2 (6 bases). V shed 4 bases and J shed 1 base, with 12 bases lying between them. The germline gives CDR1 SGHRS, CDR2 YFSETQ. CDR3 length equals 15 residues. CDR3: CASSQDRGSYNEQFF. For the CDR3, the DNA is TGCGCCAGCAGCCAAGATCGGGGGTCCTACAATGAGCAGTTCTTC.